Following are 3 T cell receptor beta chains from one sample sequenced in a study of blood T cells in healthy people across ages. PCR was performed a second time for roughly 7 to 12 cycles using a sample-barcoded 5' primer and a J-beta primer mix. TCRdb fed the 5' RACE reads into MiXCR, producing one record per CDR3 protein. The sample holds a few hundred thousand distinct CDR3 sequences, about 26% seen once. These data were likewise used in another study, on T cells of mothers and their children.

What was sequenced was blood. The receptors originated from a boy between 2 and 15 years old in good health.

This sequence joins TRBV20-1 and TRBJ1-5, with 7 bases fitting TRBD1. Germline V gene sequence: CDR1 DFQATT, CDR2 SNEGSKA (reference sequence). The CDR3 has 14 residues. The J segment lost 2 bases and the V segment lost 5 bases, leaving 6 bases of the junction unmatched. The CDR3 is CSAQGVGGNQPQHF. CDR3 in DNA: TGCAGTGCTCAGGGGGTTGGGGGCAATCAGCCCCAGCATTTT.

This clonotype turned up a few times. The chain uses TRBV20-1 and TRBJ2-5; D is uncertain. The assigned J gene may be wrong: the sequence end matches TRBJ2-7 better. Germline loops: CDR1 DFQATT, CDR2 SNEGSKA (reference sequence). The CDR3 covers 14 residues. CDR3 loop: CSARDRSIPSEQYF. The CDR3 DNA reads TGCAGTGCTAGAGATCGGAGTATTCCCTCCGAGCAGTACTTC.

The genes are TRBV29-1 and TRBJ2-2, with D possibly TRBD1 on 6 matching bases. Per germline, CDR1 SQVTM and CDR2 ANQGSEA. Trimming cost V 0 bases and J 4 bases, with 9 bases left between them. CDR3 length: 14 residues. Here the CDR3 reads CSVEDPTGTGELFF. The CDR3 region has the DNA TGCAGCGTTGAAGATCCGACAGGCACCGGGGAGCTGTTTTTT.